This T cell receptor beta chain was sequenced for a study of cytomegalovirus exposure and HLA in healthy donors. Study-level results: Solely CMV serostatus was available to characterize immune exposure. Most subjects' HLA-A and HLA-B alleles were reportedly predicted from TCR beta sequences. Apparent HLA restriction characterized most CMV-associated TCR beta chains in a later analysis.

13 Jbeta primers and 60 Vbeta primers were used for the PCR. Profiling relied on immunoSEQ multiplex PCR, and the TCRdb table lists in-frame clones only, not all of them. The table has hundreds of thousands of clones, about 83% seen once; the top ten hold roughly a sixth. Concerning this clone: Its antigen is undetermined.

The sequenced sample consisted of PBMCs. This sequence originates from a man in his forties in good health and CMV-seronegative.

The CDR3 is CASSGQALNTIYF. The CDR3 DNA follows: TGCGCCAGCAGCGGACAGGCCTTAAACACCATATATTTT. The chain employs TRBV4-1 and TRBJ1-3; 7 bases are a match to TRBD1. This CDR3 has 13 amino acids. Per the germline V gene, CDR1 is MGHRA and CDR2 is YSYEKL. V dropped 5 bases and J dropped 6; count of bases not matched to a gene: 4.